The next 4 T cell receptor beta chains were all read from a single sample in a study of spatial heterogeneity in lung cancer. These TCRs are of unknown antigen specificity. TCRdb fed the 5' RACE reads into MiXCR, producing one record per CDR3 protein. The table includes some 7,800 distinct CDR3 sequences, approximately 12% detected once. Whole-study results and caveats: Mutation counts in tumors were tracked by counts of expanded intratumoral alpha and beta TCRs.

This sample's time point: sample taken at primary tumor resection. Sequenced here: lung tumor tissue, sampled at surgery. All receptors derive from a male donor with early-stage non-small cell lung cancer.

This clonotype has ten or more counts. The chain recombines TRBV3-1 with TRBJ1-4; 7 nucleotides align to TRBD1. The CDR3 runs to 15 residues. Germline loops: CDR1 LGHDT, CDR2 YNNKEL (reference sequence). With V trimmed by 5 bases and J by 7 bases, 10 bases remained unmatched. CDR3 amino acids: CASSTGGGRGEKLFF. The CDR3 region has the DNA TGTGCCAGCAGCACTGGAGGGGGCCGAGGTGAAAAACTGTTTTTT.

This clonotype is medium-sized in the sample. The CDR3 sequence is CASSFDRNSPLHF. In DNA, the CDR3 is TGTGCCAGCAGCTTCGATCGGAACTCACCCCTCCACTTT. The chain couples TRBV7-3 to TRBJ1-6; D gene uncertain. The CDR3 runs to 13 residues. V lost 3 bases and J 10 bases, leaving 10 bases between the germline ends. Germline CDR1 reads SGHTA; CDR2 reads FQGTGA.

The gene calls are TRBV11-2 and TRBJ1-1; unclear D gene. V lost 3 bases and J 11 bases, leaving 10 bases between the germline ends. Germline lookup yields CDR1 SGHAT and CDR2 FQNNGV. This CDR3 contains 11 residues. CDR3 sequence (DNA): TGTGCCAGCAGCTTGGAAGAATCGGCTTTCTTT. Its protein product is CASSLEESAFF.

This clonotype was seen many times. This chain uses TRBV11-2 with TRBJ1-2; the match to TRBD1 covers 8 bases. V lost 8 bases to trimming and J lost 4 bases; unmatched junction nucleotides: 15. The CDR3 runs 16 residues. The germline V gene has CDR1 SGHAT and CDR2 FQNNGV. CDR3 in DNA: TGTGCCAGCGGGGCAGGGGGCGCGATCGTATCCTATGGCTACACCTTC. It codes for CASGAGGAIVSYGYTF.